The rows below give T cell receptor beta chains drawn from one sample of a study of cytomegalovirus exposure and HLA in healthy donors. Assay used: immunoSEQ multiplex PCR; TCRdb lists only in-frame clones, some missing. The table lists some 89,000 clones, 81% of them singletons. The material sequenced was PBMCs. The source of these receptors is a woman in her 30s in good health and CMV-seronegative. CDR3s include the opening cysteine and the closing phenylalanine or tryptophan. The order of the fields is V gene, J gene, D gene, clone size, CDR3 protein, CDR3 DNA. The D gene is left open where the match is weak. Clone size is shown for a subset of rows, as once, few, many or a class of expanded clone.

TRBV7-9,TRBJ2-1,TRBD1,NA,CASSRSGQGADEQFF,TGTGCCAGCAGCCGTAGTGGACAGGGGGCAGATGAGCAGTTCTTC
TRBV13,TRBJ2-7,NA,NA,CASSPSRGLYEQYF,TGTGCCAGCAGCCCTAGCAGGGGCTTGTACGAGCAGTACTTC
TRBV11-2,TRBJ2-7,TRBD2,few,CASSQDGASGRPYF,TGTGCCAGCAGCCAAGACGGGGCTAGCGGGAGGCCGTACTTC
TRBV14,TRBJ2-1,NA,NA,CASSLGLYNEQFF,TGTGCCAGCAGCCTCGGACTATACAATGAGCAGTTCTTC
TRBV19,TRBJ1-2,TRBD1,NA,CASSLDRLYGYTF,TGTGCCAGTAGTTTGGACAGGCTCTATGGCTACACCTTC
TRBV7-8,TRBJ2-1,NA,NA,CASSSMRGSYNEQFF,TGTGCCAGCAGCTCAATGCGGGGCTCCTACAATGAGCAGTTCTTC
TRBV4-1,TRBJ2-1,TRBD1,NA,CASSHPGQGSSEQFF,TGCGCCAGCAGCCACCCGGGACAGGGGTCAAGTGAGCAGTTCTTC
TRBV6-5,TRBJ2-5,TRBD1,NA,CASLEPGQGFSQYF,TGTGCCAGCCTAGAACCGGGACAGGGATTTTCCCAGTACTTC
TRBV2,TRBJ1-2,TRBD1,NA,CASSGDRGSYGYTF,TGTGCCAGCAGTGGGGACAGGGGTAGCTATGGCTACACCTTC
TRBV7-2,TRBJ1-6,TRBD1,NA,CASSLEGAGRSPLHF,TGTGCCAGCAGCTTAGAGGGGGCAGGGCGGTCACCCCTCCACTTT
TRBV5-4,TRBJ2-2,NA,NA,CASSLEPTGELFF,TGTGCCAGCAGCTTGGAGCCCACCGGGGAGCTGTTTTTT
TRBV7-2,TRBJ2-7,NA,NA,CASSSPTRAGEQYF,TGTGCCAGCAGCTCACCAACTAGGGCTGGCGAGCAGTACTTC
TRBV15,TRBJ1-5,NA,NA,CATSSTGGYSNQPQHF,TGTGCCACCAGCAGTACCGGGGGTTATAGCAATCAGCCCCAGCATTTT
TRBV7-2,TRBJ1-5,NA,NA,CASSYEPGGGGFHQPQHF,TGTGCCAGCAGCTACGAGCCGGGGGGCGGTGGGTTCCATCAGCCCCAGCATTTT
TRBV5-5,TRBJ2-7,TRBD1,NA,CASSAAPQGTLYEQYF,TGTGCCAGCAGCGCCGCACCACAGGGGACGCTCTACGAGCAGTACTTC
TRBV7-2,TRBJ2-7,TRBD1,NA,CASRLVGDRSYEQYF,TGTGCCAGCAGATTGGTAGGGGACAGGTCCTACGAGCAGTACTTC
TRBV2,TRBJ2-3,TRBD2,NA,CASTLAEGPDTQYF,TGTGCCAGTACCCTAGCGGAGGGCCCAGATACGCAGTATTTT
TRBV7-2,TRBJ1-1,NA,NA,CASSALGRGPLEAFF,TGTGCCAGCAGCGCATTAGGGCGGGGACCCCTGGAAGCTTTCTTT
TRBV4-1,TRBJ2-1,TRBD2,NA,CASSQHPAGTSSYNEQFF,TGCGCCAGCAGCCAACACCCAGCCGGGACTAGCAGTTACAATGAGCAGTTCTTC
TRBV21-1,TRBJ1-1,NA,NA,CASNYTNTEAFF,TGTGCCAGCAACTATACGAACACTGAAGCTTTCTTT
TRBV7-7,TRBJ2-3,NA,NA,CASSLAPGDTQYF,TGTGCTAGCAGCTTAGCCCCCGGAGATACGCAGTATTTT
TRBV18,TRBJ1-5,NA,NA,CASSPSGSNQPQHF,TGTGCCAGCTCACCTTCAGGAAGCAATCAGCCCCAGCATTTT
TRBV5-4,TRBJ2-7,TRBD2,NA,CAHFLKGLAGIRSYEQYF,TGTGCCCACTTCCTTAAGGGACTAGCGGGAATTAGGTCCTACGAGCAGTACTTC
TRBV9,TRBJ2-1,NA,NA,CASSVGGGTWDNEQFF,TGTGCCAGCAGCGTAGGGGGCGGGACTTGGGACAATGAGCAGTTCTTC
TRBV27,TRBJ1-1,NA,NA,CASSLAGLGANTEAFF,TGTGCCAGCAGTTTGGCAGGGTTGGGGGCAAACACTGAAGCTTTCTTT
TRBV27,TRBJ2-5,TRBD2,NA,CASIKTSGPVETQYF,TGTGCCAGCATCAAGACTAGCGGGCCGGTAGAGACCCAGTACTTC
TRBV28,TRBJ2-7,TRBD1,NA,CASSFPGQGAYEQYF,TGTGCCAGCAGTTTCCCGGGACAGGGGGCCTACGAGCAGTACTTC
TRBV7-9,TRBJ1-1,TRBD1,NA,CASSFGQGVTEAFF,TGTGCCAGCAGCTTCGGACAGGGAGTCACTGAAGCTTTCTTT
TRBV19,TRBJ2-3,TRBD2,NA,CASSGRGSGSPSTDTQYF,TGTGCCAGTAGCGGGAGGGGTAGCGGAAGTCCAAGCACAGATACGCAGTATTTT
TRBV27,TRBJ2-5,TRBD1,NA,CASSPGTGDHETQYF,TGTGCCAGCAGTCCAGGGACAGGGGATCACGAGACCCAGTACTTC
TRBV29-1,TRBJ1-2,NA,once,CSVLEASNYGYTF,TGCAGCGTCCTGGAGGCGTCTAACTATGGCTACACCTTC
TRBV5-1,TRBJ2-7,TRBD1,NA,CASSLVTGETYEQYF,TGCGCCAGCAGCTTGGTGACAGGGGAAACCTACGAGCAGTACTTC
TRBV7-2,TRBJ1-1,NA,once,CASSQSQGYLAEAFF,TGTGCCAGCAGCCAGAGTCAGGGGTACCTCGCTGAAGCTTTCTTT